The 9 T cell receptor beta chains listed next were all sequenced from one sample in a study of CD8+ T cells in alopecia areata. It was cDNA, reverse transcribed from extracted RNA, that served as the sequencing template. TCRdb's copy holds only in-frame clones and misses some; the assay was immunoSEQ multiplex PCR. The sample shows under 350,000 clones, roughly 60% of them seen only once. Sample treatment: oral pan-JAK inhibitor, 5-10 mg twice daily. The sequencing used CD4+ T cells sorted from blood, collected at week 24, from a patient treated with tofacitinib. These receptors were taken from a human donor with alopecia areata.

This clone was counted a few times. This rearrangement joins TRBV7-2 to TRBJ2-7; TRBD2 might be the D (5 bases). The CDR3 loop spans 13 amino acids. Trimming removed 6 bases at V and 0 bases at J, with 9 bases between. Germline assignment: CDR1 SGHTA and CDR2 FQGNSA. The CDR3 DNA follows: TGTGCCAGCAGGGACTTGGTCTCCTACGAGCAGTACTTC. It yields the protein CASRDLVSYEQYF.

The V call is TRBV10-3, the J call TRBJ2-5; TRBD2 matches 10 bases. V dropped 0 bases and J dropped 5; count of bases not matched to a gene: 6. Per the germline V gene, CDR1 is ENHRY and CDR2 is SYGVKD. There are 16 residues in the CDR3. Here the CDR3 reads CAISESILAGRETQYF. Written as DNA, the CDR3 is TGTGCCATCAGTGAGTCGATACTAGCGGGGCGGGAGACCCAGTACTTC.

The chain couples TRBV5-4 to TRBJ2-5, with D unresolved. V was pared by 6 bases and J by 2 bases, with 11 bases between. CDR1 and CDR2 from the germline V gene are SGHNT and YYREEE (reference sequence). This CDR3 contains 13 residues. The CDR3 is CASTKAPQETQYF. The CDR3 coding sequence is TGTGCCAGCACTAAGGCCCCGCAAGAGACCCAGTACTTC.

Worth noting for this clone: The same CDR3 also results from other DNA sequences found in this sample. The chain's CDR3 is CASSYRGGETQYF. CDR3 bases: TGTGCCAGCAGTTACAGAGGAGGTGAGACCCAGTACTTC. The chain recombines TRBV6-6 with TRBJ2-5, with D possibly matching TRBD2 (5 bases). Trimming cost V 2 bases and J 5 bases, with 9 bases left between them. Per the germline V gene, CDR1 is MNHNY and CDR2 is SVGAGI (reference sequence). The CDR3 spans 13 residues.

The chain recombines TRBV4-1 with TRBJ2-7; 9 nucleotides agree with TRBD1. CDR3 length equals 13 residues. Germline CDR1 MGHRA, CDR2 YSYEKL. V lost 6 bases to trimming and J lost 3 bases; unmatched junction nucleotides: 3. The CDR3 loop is CASRVTGGYEQYF. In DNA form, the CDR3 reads TGCGCCAGCAGGGTGACAGGGGGCTACGAGCAGTACTTC.

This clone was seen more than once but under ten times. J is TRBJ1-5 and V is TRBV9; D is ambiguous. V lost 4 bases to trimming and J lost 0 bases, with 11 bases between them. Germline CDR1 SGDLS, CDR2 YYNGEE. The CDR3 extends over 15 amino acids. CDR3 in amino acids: CASSPTPVSNQPQHF. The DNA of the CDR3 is TGTGCCAGCAGCCCAACACCAGTTAGCAATCAGCCCCAGCATTTT.

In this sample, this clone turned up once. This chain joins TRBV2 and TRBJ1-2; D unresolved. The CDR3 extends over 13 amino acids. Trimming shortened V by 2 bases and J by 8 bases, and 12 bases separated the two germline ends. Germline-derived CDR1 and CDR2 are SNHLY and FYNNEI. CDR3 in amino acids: CASSERASRGYTF. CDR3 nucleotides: TGTGCCAGCAGTGAACGGGCCTCGAGGGGCTACACCTTC. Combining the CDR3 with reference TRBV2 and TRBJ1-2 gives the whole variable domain EPEVTQTPSHQVTQMGQEVILRCVPISNHLYFYWYRQILGQKVEFLVSFYNNEISEKSEIFDDQFSVERPDGSNFTLKIRSTKLEDSAMYFCASSERASRGYTFGSGTRLTVV.

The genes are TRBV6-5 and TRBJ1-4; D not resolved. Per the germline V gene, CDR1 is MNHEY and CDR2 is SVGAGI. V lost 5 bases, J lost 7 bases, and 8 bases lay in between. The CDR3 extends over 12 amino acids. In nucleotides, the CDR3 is TGTGCCAGCAGTCGGACGGGTGAAAAACTGTTTTTT. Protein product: CASSRTGEKLFF.

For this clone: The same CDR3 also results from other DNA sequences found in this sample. DNA for the CDR3: TGTGCCTGGAGTGTACGGACAGATCAGCCCCAGCATTTT. The encoded protein is CAWSVRTDQPQHF. The chain employs TRBV30 and TRBJ1-5; D possibly corresponds to TRBD1 (6 bases). The CDR3 length is 13 residues. The V gene lost 0 bases and the J gene lost 5 bases, with 8 bases spanning the gap. Germline V lookup: CDR1 GTSNPN, CDR2 SVGIG (reference sequence). Full variable domain (remainder filled in from reference TRBV30 and TRBJ1-5): SQTIHQWPATLVQPVGSPLSLECTVEGTSNPNLYWYRQAAGRGLQLLFYSVGIGQISSEVPQNLSASRPQDRQFILSSKKLLLSDSGFYLCAWSVRTDQPQHFGDGTRLSIL.